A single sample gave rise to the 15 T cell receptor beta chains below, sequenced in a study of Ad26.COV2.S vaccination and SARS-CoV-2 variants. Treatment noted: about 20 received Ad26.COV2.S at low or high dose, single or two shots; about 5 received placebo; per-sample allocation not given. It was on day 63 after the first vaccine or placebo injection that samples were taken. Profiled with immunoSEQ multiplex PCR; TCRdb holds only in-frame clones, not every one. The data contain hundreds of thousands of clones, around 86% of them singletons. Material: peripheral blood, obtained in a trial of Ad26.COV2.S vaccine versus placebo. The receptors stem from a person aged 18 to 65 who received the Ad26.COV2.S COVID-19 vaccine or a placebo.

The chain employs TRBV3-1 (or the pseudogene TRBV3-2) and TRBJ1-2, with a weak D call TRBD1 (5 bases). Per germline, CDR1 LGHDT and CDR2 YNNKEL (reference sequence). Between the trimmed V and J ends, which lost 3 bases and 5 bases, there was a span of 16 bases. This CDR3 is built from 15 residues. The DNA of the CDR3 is TGTGCCAGCAGCCACGAATCACTCAGGGAGTATGGCTACACCTTC. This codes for CASSHESLREYGYTF.

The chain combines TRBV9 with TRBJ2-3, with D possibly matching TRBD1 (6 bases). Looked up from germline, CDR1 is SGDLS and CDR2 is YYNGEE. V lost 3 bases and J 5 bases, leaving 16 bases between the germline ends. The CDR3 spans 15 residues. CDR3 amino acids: CASSETGYAGDTQYF. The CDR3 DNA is TGTGCCAGCAGCGAAACAGGGTACGCGGGAGATACGCAGTATTTT.

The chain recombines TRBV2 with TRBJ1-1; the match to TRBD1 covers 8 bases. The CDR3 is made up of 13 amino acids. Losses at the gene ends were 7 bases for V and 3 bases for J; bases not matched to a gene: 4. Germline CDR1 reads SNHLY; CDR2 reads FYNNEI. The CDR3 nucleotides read TGTGCCAGCACCAAGACAGGGGACACTGAAGCTTTCTTT. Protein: CASTKTGDTEAFF.

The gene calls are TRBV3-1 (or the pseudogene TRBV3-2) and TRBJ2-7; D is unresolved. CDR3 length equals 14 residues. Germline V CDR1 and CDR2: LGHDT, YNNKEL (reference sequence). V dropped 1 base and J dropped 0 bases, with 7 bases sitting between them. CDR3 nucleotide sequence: TGTGCCAGCAGCCAAGGAGGAAACTCCTACGAGCAGTACTTC. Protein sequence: CASSQGGNSYEQYF.

DNA of the CDR3: TGCGCCAGCAGCCAAGAACAACGGGGGTTTTACGAGCAGTACTTC. Residues: CASSQEQRGFYEQYF. The chain is built from TRBV4-1 and TRBJ2-7; maybe TRBD2 (6 bases). V was trimmed by 0 bases and J by 4 bases, leaving 13 bases between them. The CDR3 length is 15 residues. The V gene's germline CDR1 is MGHRA and CDR2 YSYEKL.

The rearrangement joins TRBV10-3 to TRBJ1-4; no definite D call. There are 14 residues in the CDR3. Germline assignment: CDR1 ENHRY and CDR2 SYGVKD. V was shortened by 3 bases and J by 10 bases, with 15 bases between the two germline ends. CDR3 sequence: CAISEAGAFGKLFF. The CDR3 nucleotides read TGTGCCATCAGTGAAGCAGGCGCTTTCGGAAAACTGTTTTTT.

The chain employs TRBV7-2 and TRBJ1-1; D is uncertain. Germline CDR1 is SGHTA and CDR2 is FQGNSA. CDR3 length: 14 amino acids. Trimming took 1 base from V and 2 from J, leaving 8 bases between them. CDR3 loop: CASSLGPRNTEAFF. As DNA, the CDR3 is TGTGCCAGCAGCTTAGGACCCCGCAACACTGAAGCTTTCTTT. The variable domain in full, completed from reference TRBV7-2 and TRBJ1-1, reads GAGVSQSPSNKVTEKGKDVELRCDPISGHTALYWYRQSLGQGLEFLIYFQGNSAPDKSGLPSDRFSAERTGGSVSTLTIQRTQQEDSAVYLCASSLGPRNTEAFFGQGTRLTVV.

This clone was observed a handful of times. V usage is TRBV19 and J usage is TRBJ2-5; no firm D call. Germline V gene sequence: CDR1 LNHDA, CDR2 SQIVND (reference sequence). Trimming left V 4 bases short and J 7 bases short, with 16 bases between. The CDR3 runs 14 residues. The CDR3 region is CASSTGSVGGTQYF. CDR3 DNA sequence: TGTGCCAGTAGTACCGGGTCCGTGGGTGGGACCCAGTACTTC.

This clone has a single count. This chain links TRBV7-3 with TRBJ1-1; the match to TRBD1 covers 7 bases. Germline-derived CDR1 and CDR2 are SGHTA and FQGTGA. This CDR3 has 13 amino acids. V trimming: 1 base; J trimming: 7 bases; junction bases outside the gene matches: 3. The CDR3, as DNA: TGTGCCAGCAGCTTAATTCACAGGGGTGAAGCTTTCTTT. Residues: CASSLIHRGEAFF.

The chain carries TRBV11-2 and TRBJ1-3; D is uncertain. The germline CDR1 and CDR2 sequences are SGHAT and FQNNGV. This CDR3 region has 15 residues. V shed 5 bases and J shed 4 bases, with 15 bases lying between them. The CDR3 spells CASSTYSGTGNTIYF. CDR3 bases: TGTGCCAGCAGCACCTATTCAGGAACAGGAAACACCATATATTTT.

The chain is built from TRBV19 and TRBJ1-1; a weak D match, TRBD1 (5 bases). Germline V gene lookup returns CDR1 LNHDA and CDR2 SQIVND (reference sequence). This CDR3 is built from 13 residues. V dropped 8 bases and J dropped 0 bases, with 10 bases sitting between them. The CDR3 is CASGAIVNTEAFF. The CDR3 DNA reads TGTGCCAGTGGGGCCATAGTGAACACTGAAGCTTTCTTT.

CDR3 DNA sequence: TGCGCCAGCAGCTTGGCCGGGGGGATCTCCTACGAGCAGTACTTC. Translation: CASSLAGGISYEQYF. The chain links TRBV5-1 to TRBJ2-7, with 7 bases aligning to TRBD2. The germline V gene encodes CDR1 SGHRS and CDR2 YFSETQ. The CDR3 runs to 15 residues. J was trimmed by 0 bases and V by 0 bases; bases with no gene match: 3.

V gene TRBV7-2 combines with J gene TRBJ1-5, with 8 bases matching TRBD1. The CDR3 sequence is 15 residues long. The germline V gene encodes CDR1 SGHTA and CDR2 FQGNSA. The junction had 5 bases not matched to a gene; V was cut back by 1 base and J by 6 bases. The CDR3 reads CASSLDGQGGQPQHF. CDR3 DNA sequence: TGTGCCAGCAGCTTAGACGGACAGGGCGGTCAGCCCCAGCATTTT.

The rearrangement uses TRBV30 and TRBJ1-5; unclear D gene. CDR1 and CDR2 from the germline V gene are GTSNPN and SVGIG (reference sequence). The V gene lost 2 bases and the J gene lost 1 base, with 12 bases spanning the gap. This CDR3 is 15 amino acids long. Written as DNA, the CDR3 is TGTGCCTGGAGTATCCGTACGGCAAGCAATCAGCCCCAGCATTTT. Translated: CAWSIRTASNQPQHF.

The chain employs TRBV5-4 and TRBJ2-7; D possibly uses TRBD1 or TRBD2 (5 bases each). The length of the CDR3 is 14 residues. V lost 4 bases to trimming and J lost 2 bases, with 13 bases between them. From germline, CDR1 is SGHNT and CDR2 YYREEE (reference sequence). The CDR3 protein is CASSPRDGAYEQYF. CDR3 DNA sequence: TGTGCCAGCAGCCCCCGGGACGGAGCCTACGAGCAGTACTTC.